Below, one T cell receptor (beta chain) is given with its context. Its antigen is undetermined. PCR was performed a second time for about 6 to 11 cycles using a sample-barcoded 5' primer and a J-beta primer mix. TCRdb re-derived calls from the 5' RACE reads in MiXCR, one entry per CDR3 protein. The data contain about 770,000 distinct CDR3 sequences, under 45% of them singletons. Healthy Caucasian individuals from Russia aged 6 to 90 were enrolled as donors. The authors extracted at least 6 micrograms of total RNA per sample. This specimen comes from a study of blood T cells in healthy people across ages. Findings of the study overall: The study found TCR beta diversity correlated strongly with naive T cell percentage.

Looked up from germline, CDR1 is SNHLY and CDR2 is FYNNEI. V dropped 2 bases and J dropped 3 bases, with 11 bases sitting between them. The CDR3 is made up of 14 amino acids. Source material: blood. The V gene is TRBV2, the J gene TRBJ2-7; D might be TRBD1 (5 bases). This TCR came from a man in his sixties in good health. The CDR3 DNA is TGTGCCAGCAGTGAACAGGGCCCCCTCTACGAGCAGTACTTC. Translation gives CASSEQGPLYEQYF.